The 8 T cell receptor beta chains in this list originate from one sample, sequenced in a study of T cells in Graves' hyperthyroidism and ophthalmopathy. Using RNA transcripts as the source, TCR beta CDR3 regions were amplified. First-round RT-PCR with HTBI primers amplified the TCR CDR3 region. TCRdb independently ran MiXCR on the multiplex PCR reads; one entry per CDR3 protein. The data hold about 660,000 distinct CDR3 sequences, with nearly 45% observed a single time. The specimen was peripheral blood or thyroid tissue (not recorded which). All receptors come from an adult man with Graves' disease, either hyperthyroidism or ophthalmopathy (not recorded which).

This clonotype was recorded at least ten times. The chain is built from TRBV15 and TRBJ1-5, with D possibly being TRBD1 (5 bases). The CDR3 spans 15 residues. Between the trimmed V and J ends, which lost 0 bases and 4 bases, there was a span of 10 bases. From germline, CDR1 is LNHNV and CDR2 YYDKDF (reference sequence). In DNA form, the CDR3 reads TGTGCCACCAGCAGAGACAGGGCCGCGAATCAGCCCCAGCATTTT. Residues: CATSRDRAANQPQHF.

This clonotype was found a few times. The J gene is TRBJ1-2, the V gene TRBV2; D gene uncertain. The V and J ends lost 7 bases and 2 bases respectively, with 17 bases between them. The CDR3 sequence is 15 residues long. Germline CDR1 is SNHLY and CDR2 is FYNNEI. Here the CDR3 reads CASTLSPDGNYGYTF. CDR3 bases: TGTGCCAGCACCCTTTCCCCGGACGGCAACTATGGCTACACCTTC.

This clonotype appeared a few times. The CDR3 region is CSAKTGTSGGLSSYEQYF. In nucleotides, the CDR3 is TGCAGTGCTAAGACCGGGACTAGCGGGGGCCTAAGCTCCTACGAGCAGTACTTC. The chain recombines TRBV20-1 with TRBJ2-7, with TRBD2 identical over 14 bases. This CDR3 is 18 amino acids long. After removal of 4 bases from V and 0 bases from J, the junction contained 11 bases not matched to a gene. CDR1 is DFQATT, CDR2 SNEGSKA, per germline (reference sequence).

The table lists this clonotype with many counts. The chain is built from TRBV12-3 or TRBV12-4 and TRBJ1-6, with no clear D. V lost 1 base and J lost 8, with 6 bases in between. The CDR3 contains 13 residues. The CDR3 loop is CASSLDTHSPLHF. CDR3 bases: TGTGCCAGCAGTTTAGACACCCATTCACCCCTCCACTTT.

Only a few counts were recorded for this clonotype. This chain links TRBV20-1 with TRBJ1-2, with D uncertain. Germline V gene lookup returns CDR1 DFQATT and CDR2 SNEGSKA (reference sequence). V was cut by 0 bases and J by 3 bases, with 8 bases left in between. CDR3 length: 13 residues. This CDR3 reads CSARDRKDYGYTF. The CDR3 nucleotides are TGCAGTGCTAGAGATCGGAAGGACTATGGCTACACCTTC.

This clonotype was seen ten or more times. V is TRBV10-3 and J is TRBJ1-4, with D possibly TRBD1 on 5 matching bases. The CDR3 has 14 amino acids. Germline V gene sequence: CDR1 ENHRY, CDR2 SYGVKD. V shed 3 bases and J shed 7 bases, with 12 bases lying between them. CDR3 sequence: CAISELQDGEKLFF. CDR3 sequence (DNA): TGTGCCATCAGTGAATTACAGGACGGTGAAAAACTGTTTTTT.

The CDR3 is CASSFFPPGENTEAFF. The CDR3 coding sequence is TGTGCCAGCAGTTTTTTCCCGCCAGGGGAGAACACTGAAGCTTTCTTT. The chain has TRBV12-3 or TRBV12-4 and TRBJ1-1; maybe TRBD1 (6 bases). CDR3 size: 16 residues. V lost 3 bases to trimming and J lost 1 base, with 15 bases between them.

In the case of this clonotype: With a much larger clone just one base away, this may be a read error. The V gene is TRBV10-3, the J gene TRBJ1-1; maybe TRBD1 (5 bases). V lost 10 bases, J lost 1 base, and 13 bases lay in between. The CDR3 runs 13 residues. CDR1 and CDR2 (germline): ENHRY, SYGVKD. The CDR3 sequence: CATTRGENTEAFF. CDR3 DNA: TGTGCCACCACCCGAGGGGAGAACACTGAAGCTTTCTTT.